The 12 T cell receptor beta chains listed next were all sequenced from one sample in a study of cytomegalovirus exposure and HLA in healthy donors (dated by TCRdb to 2017 to 2019). Receptor libraries were prepared by the immunoSEQ multiplex PCR assay. For the multiplex PCR, a mixture combining 60 forward primers for TCR Vbeta segments and 13 reverse primers for TCR Jbeta segments was used. TCRdb took over this immuneACCESS table, retaining in-frame rearrangements with V and J assigned. Such tables are incomplete; in checked studies, under half of the missing clones stem from an unresolved V gene, and the remainder is unexplained. The sample contains over 150,000 clones, about 83% of them found a single time. About 4.9% of the sample is in the top ten clones. The source material was PBMCs. The receptors come from a girl between 5 and 17 years old in good health and CMV-seropositive.

The rearrangement links TRBV4-1 to TRBJ1-1, with D possibly being TRBD1 (6 bases). The CDR3 is made up of 16 amino acids. Germline loops: CDR1 MGHRA, CDR2 YSYEKL. Trimming cost V 2 bases and J 0 bases, with 13 bases left between them. For the CDR3, the DNA is TGCGCCAGCAGCCAACTCGCAGGGGCGATGAACACTGAAGCTTTCTTT. It codes for CASSQLAGAMNTEAFF.

A word on this clone: The germline gene is not matched at one end of the junction; a read error may be the cause. The V call is TRBV6-4, the J call TRBJ2-1; 9 bases are shared with TRBD1. From germline, CDR1 is MRHNA and CDR2 SNTAGT. This CDR3 region has 15 residues. CDR3 DNA: TGTGCCAGCGGTGAGACAGGGGGCTCCTACAATGAGCAGTTCTTC. It specifies CASGETGGSYNEQFF.

The chain couples TRBV14 to TRBJ1-3, with TRBD1 matching 7 bases. The germline V gene has CDR1 SGHDN and CDR2 FVKESK. CDR3 length: 16 residues. J gave up 4 bases and V 1 base, and 7 bases lay outside the gene matches. CDR3 DNA: TGTGCCAGCAGCCAAGTAAAGGGGGCTATCGGAAACACCATATATTTT. Protein sequence: CASSQVKGAIGNTIYF.

The genes are TRBV30 and TRBJ2-7; tentatively, D is TRBD2 (6 bases). Germline-derived CDR1 and CDR2 are GTSNPN and SVGIG (reference sequence). The V end was cut by 0 bases, the J end by 2 bases, with 14 bases between. This CDR3 region has 15 residues. The DNA of the CDR3 is TGTGCCTGGAGTGTACGAGGTTGGGGGGCCTACGAGCAGTACTTC. Translated, it gives CAWSVRGWGAYEQYF.

The genes are TRBV6-6 and TRBJ1-5; 9 bases agree with TRBD1. J was trimmed by 3 bases and V by 7 bases; bases with no gene match: 7. The CDR3 is 15 amino acids. Germline V lookup: CDR1 MNHNY, CDR2 SVGAGI (reference sequence). The chain's CDR3 is CASTKRDRANQPQHF. CDR3 nucleotide sequence: TGTGCCAGCACCAAGAGGGACAGGGCCAATCAGCCCCAGCATTTT.

The chain is built from TRBV2 and TRBJ1-2; 9 nucleotides line up with TRBD1. CDR1 SNHLY and CDR2 FYNNEI come from the germline V gene. The trim removed 7 bases at V and 0 bases at J, leaving 12 bases unmatched. CDR3 size: 17 residues. This chain's CDR3 is CASTHGRYRGPNYGYTF. The CDR3 nucleotides are TGTGCCAGCACCCACGGACGGTACAGGGGGCCTAACTATGGCTACACCTTC.

This clone is a singleton in its sample. DNA for the CDR3: TGTGCCAGCAGTCTCAGTGGCAACTACAATGAGCAGTTCTTC. Its protein product is CASSLSGNYNEQFF. V usage is TRBV6-5 and J usage is TRBJ2-1, with D unclear. CDR3 length equals 14 residues. V was pared by 5 bases and J by 3 bases, with 11 bases between. Germline V gene lookup returns CDR1 MNHEY and CDR2 SVGAGI.

The chain is built from TRBV7-6 and TRBJ1-3; D ambiguous. CDR3 length: 17 residues. Germline V lookup: CDR1 SGHVS, CDR2 FNYEAQ. Trimming cost V 5 bases and J 6 bases, with 23 bases left between them. CDR3 protein: CASSKRTRVYTENTIYF. CDR3 in DNA: TGTGCCAGCAGCAAAAGGACGAGGGTTTATACGGAAAACACCATATATTTT.

The genes are TRBV4-1 and TRBJ2-7; 7 bases match TRBD1. The CDR3 length is 15 residues. Germline assignment: CDR1 MGHRA and CDR2 YSYEKL. The J segment lost 2 bases and the V segment lost 1 base, leaving 5 bases of the junction unmatched. The CDR3 sequence: CASSQGQGPTYEQYF. The CDR3 bases are TGCGCCAGCAGCCAAGGACAGGGACCCACCTACGAGCAGTACTTC.

The chain links TRBV18 to TRBJ2-7; tentative D call: TRBD1 (6 bases). Trimming pared 3 bases from V and 5 bases from J, leaving 11 bases between. Per germline, CDR1 KGHSH and CDR2 LQKENI. The CDR3 length is 13 residues. The CDR3 sequence is CASSPPGANEQYF. DNA for the CDR3: TGTGCCAGCTCACCCCCAGGGGCAAACGAGCAGTACTTC.

In DNA form, the CDR3 reads TGTGCCAGTAGGAGCCCTGGGTCGGCAGGCTCTCGCACAGATACGCAGTATTTT. This gives the protein CASRSPGSAGSRTDTQYF. The J gene is TRBJ2-3, the V gene TRBV19; D gene ambiguous. Looked up from germline, CDR1 is LNHDA and CDR2 is SQIVND (reference sequence). The V end lost 6 bases, the J end lost 1 base, and 23 bases lay between the germline ends. This CDR3 contains 18 residues.

In this sample, this clone turned up a few times. The rearrangement links TRBV7-2 to TRBJ1-5, with D possibly being TRBD1 (6 bases). Trimming removed 4 bases from V and 2 bases from J, with 21 bases in between. CDR1 SGHTA and CDR2 FQGNSA come from the germline V gene. This CDR3 comprises 18 residues. This CDR3 reads CASSYNFPDRFGNQPQHF. The CDR3 coding sequence is TGTGCCAGCAGCTACAATTTTCCTGACAGGTTTGGCAATCAGCCCCAGCATTTT. Based on the CDR3 plus reference TRBV7-2 and TRBJ1-5, the full variable domain is GAGVSQSPSNKVTEKGKDVELRCDPISGHTALYWYRQSLGQGLEFLIYFQGNSAPDKSGLPSDRFSAERTGGSVSTLTIQRTQQEDSAVYLCASSYNFPDRFGNQPQHFGDGTRLSIL.